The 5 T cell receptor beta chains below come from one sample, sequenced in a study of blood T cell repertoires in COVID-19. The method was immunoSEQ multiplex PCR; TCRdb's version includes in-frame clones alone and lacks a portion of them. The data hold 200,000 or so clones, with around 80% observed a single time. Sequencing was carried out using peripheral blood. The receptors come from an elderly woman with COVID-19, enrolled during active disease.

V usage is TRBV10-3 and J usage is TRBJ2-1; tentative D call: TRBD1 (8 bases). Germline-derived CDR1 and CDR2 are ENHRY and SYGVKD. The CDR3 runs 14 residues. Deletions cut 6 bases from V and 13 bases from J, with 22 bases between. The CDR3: CAIRSDRGGGGQFF. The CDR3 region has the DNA TGTGCCATCAGATCAGACAGGGGAGGGGGCGGTCAGTTCTTC.

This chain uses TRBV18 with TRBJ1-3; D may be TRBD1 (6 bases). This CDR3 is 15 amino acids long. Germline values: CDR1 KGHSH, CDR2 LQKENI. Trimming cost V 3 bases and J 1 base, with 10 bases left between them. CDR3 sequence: CASSPGQGSGNTIYF. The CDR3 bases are TGTGCCAGCTCACCGGGGCAGGGGTCTGGAAACACCATATATTTT.

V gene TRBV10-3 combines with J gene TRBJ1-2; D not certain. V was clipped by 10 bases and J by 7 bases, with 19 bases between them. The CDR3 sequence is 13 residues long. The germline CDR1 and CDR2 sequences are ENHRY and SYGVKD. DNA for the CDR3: TGTGCCAGTGAGGAACAGCCACGGGGTGGCTACACCTTC. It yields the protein CASEEQPRGGYTF.

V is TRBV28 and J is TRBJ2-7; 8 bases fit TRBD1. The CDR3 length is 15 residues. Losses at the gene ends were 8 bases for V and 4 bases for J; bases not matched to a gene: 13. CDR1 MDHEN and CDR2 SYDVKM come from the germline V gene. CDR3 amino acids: CASAQGGQGAYEQYV. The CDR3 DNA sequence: TGTGCCAGCGCACAGGGCGGGCAGGGGGCGTACGAGCAGTACGTC.

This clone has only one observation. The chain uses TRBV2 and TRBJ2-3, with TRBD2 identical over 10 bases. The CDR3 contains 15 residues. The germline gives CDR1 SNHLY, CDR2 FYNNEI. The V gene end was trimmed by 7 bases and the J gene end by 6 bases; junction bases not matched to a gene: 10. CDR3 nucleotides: TGTGCCAGCAATACTAAGCGGGGGGGATCGGATACGCAGTATTTT. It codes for CASNTKRGGSDTQYF.